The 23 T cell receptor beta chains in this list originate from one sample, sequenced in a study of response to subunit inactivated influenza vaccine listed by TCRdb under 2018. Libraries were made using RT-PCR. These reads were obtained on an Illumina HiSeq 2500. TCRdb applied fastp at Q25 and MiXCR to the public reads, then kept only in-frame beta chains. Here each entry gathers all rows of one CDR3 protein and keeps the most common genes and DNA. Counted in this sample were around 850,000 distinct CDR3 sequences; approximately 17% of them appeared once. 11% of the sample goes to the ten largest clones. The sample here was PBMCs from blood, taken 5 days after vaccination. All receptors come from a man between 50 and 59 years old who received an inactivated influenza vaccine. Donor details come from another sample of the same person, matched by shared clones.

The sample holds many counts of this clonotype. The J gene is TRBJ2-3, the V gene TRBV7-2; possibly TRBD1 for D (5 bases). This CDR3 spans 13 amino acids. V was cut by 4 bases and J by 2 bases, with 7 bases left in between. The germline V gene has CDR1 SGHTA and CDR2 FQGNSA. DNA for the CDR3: TGTGCCAGCAGCTGGGGCCTCACAGATACGCAGTATTTT. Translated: CASSWGLTDTQYF.

CDR3 amino acids: CASSSGRTKKTQYF. The DNA for the CDR3 is TGTGCCAGCAGCTCAGGACGGACCAAAAAGACCCAGTACTTC. The chain joins TRBV7-2 to TRBJ2-5; D gene uncertain. The CDR3 spans 14 residues. Germline loops: CDR1 SGHTA, CDR2 FQGNSA. Trimming left V 4 bases short and J 6 bases short, with 15 bases between.

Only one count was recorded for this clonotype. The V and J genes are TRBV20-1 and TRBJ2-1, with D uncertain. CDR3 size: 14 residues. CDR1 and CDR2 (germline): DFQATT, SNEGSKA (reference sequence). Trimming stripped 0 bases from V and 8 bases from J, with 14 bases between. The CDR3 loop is CSARDSLRRYEQFF. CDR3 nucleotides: TGCAGTGCTAGAGATAGCCTCCGCAGATATGAGCAGTTCTTC.

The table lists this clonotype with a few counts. The CDR3 DNA sequence: TGCAGTGCTAGACGCGGGACCGGCACAGATACGCAGTATTTT. It is translated as CSARRGTGTDTQYF. J is TRBJ2-3 and V is TRBV20-1; tentative D call: TRBD2 (6 bases). Per germline, CDR1 DFQATT and CDR2 SNEGSKA (reference sequence). The CDR3 loop spans 14 amino acids. Trimming pared 2 bases from V and 1 base from J, leaving 10 bases between.

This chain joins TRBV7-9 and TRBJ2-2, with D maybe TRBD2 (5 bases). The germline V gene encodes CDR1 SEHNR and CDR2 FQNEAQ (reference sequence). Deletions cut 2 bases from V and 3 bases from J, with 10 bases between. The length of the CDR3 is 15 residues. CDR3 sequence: CASSLRGVHTGELFF. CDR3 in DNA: TGTGCCAGCAGCTTACGGGGAGTGCACACCGGGGAGCTGTTTTTT.

CDR3 bases: TGTGCCAGCATCAAGCAGGGTTCGAAGACCCAGTACTTC. Encoded protein: CASIKQGSKTQYF. J is TRBJ2-5 and V is TRBV21-1; the table gives TRBD1 as D, unverified against the DNA. TRBV21-1 is a recognized pseudogene. The CDR3 runs to 13 residues.

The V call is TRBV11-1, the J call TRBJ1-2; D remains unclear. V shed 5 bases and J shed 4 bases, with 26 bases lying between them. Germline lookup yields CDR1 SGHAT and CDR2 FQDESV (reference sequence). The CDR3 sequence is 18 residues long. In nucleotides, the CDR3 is TGTGCCAGCAGCCCCTTCTCCGCCGGTGACCGAACACGCTATGGCTACACCTTC. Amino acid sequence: CASSPFSAGDRTRYGYTF.

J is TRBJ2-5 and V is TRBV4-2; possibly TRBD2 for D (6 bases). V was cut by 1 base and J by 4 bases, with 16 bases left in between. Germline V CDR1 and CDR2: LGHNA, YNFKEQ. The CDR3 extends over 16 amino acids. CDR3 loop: CASSQGSLGEAETQYF. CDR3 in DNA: TGTGCCAGCAGCCAAGGCTCCCTGGGGGAGGCAGAGACCCAGTACTTC.

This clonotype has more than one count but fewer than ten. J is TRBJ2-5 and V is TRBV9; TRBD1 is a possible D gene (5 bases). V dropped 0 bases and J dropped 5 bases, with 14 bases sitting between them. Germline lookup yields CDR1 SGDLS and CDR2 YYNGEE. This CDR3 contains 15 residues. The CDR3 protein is CASSVEGQVWETQYF. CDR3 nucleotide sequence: TGTGCCAGCAGCGTAGAGGGGCAGGTTTGGGAGACCCAGTACTTC.

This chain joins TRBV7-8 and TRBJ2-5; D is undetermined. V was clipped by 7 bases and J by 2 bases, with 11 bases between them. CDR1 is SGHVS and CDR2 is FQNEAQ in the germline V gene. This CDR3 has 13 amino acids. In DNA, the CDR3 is TGTGCCAGCATCCCTGGGCAGCAAGAGACCCAGTACTTC. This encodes CASIPGQQETQYF.

This CDR3 reads CASRSGGLSYNEQFF. CDR3 DNA sequence: TGTGCCAGCAGGTCCGGTGGGCTCTCCTACAATGAGCAGTTCTTC. The rearrangement joins TRBV2 to TRBJ2-1, with no clear D. The germline gives CDR1 SNHLY, CDR2 FYNNEI. V lost 6 bases and J 0 bases, leaving 12 bases between the germline ends. CDR3 size: 15 residues. Supplemented by reference TRBV2 and TRBJ2-1, the full variable domain reads EPEVTQTPSHQVTQMGQEVILRCVPISNHLYFYWYRQILGQKVEFLVSFYNNEISEKSEIFDDQFSVERPDGSNFTLKIRSTKLEDSAMYFCASRSGGLSYNEQFFGPGTRLTVL.

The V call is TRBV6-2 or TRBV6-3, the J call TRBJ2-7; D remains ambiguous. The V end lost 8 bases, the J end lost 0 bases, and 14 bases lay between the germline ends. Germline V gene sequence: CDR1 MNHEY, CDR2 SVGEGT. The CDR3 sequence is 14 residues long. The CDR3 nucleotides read TGTGCCAGCTTCAGCCCCAGAGCCTCCTACGAGCAGTACTTC. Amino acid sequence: CASFSPRASYEQYF.

The CDR3 here is CASSLAGDLTNEAFF. DNA for the CDR3: TGCGCCAGCAGCTTGGCCGGGGACCTGACAAACGAAGCTTTCTTT. This chain joins TRBV5-1 and TRBJ1-1; D is possibly TRBD1 (5 bases). The CDR3 consists of 15 residues. Trimming took 0 bases from V and 8 from J, leaving 17 bases between them. Germline loops: CDR1 SGHRS, CDR2 YFSETQ.

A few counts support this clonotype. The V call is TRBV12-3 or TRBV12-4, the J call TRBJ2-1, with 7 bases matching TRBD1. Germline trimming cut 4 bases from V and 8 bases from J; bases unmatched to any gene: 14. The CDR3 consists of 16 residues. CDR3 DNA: TGTGCCAGCAGTTCCTCCGACAGGGCCCCCAAGGATGAGCAGTTCTTC. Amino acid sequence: CASSSSDRAPKDEQFF.

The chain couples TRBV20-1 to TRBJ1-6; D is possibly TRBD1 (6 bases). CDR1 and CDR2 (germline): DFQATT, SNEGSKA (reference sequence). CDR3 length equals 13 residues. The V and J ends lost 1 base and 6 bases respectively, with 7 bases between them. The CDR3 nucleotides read TGCAGTGCTAGAGTGGACAGTAATTCACCCCTCCACTTT. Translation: CSARVDSNSPLHF.

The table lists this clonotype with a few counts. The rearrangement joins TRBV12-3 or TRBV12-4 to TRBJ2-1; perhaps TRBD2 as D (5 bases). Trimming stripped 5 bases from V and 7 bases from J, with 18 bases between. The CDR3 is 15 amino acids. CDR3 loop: CASSTRVMPVNEQFF. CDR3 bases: TGTGCCAGCAGTACGAGGGTAATGCCTGTAAATGAGCAGTTCTTC.

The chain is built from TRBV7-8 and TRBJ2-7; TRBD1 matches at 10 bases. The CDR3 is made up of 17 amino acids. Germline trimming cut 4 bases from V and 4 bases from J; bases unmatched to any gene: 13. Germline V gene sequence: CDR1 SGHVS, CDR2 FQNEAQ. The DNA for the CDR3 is TGTGCCAGCAGCTGGCACCGACAGGGGGCACGAGTATACGAGCAGTACTTC. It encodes CASSWHRQGARVYEQYF.

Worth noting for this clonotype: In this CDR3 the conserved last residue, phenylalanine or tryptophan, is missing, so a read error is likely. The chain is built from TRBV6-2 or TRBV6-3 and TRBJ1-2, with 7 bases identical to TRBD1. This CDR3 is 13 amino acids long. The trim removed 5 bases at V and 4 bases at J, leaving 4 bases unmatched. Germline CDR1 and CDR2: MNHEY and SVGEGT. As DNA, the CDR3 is TGTGCCAGCAGTACCTCAGGGGGCTATGGCTACACCATC. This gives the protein CASSTSGGYGYTI.

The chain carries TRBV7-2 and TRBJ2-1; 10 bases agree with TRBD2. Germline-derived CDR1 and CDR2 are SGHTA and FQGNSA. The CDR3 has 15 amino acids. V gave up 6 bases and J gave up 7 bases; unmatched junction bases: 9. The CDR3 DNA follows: TGTGCCAGCAGTTCTAGCGGGAGTGTATGGAATGAGCAGTTCTTC. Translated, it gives CASSSSGSVWNEQFF.

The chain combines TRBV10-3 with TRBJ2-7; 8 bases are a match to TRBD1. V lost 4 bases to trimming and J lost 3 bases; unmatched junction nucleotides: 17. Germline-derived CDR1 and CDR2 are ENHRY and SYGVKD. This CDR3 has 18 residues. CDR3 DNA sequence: TGTGCCATCAGTGTGCAAAACTCGGACAGGGATAACCGCTACGAGCAGTACTTC. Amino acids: CAISVQNSDRDNRYEQYF.

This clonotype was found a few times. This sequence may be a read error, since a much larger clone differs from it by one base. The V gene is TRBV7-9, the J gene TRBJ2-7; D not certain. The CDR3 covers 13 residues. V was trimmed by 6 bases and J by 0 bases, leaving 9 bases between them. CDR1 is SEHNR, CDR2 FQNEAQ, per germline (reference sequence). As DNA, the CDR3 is TGTGCCAGCAGGTCCCCGGACTCCTACGAGCAGTACTTC. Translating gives CASRSPDSYEQYF.

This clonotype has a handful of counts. CDR3 nucleotides: TGCGCCAGCCGCGGGGGCTCTGGAAACACCATATATTTT. Protein: CASRGGSGNTIYF. This sequence joins TRBV10-2 and TRBJ1-3, with D tentatively TRBD1 (5 bases). Deletions cut 8 bases from V and 0 bases from J, with 8 bases between. Looked up from germline, CDR1 is WSHSY and CDR2 is SAAADI. The CDR3 is 13 residues long.

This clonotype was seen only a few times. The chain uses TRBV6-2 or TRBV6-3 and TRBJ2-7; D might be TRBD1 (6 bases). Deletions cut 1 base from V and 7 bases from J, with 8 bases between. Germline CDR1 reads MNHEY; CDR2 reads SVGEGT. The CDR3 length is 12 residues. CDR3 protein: CASSYWGREQYF. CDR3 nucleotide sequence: TGTGCCAGCAGTTACTGGGGGCGAGAGCAGTACTTC.